Described below is a single T cell receptor beta chain sequence and its context. What it binds is not known. MiXCR was run by TCRdb on the reads, yielding one entry per CDR3 protein. The table shows around 530,000 distinct CDR3 sequences, with 16% occurring only once. This entry comes from a study of T cell repertoires in cytomegalovirus infection. Overall study context: Shared public TCR beta signatures pointed to both CMV infection and a matching HLA type.

Study observations and caveats: CMV carriers with the relevant HLA were identified by cumulative public TCR beta family frequency. The ex vivo response showed dominance by HLA-C-restricted CMV-specific TCR beta clonotypes.

The CDR3 runs to 16 residues. Germline loops: CDR1 SGDLS, CDR2 YYNGEE. V lost 3 bases to trimming and J lost 3 bases; unmatched junction nucleotides: 6. The receptor was isolated from a human donor in good health (CMV status not recorded). Some clones in this sample may be carry-over from other donors' samples. The chain is built from TRBV9 and TRBJ2-2, with 9 nucleotides matching TRBD2. The sequencing input was CD8+ T cells from PBMCs. The CDR3 DNA reads as TGTGCCAGCAGCGGAGCGGGGGGCTCTTACACCGGGGAGCTGTTTTTT. This sequence encodes CASSGAGGSYTGELFF.